A single sample is the source of the 30 T cell receptor beta chains below, sequenced in a study of blood T cell repertoires in COVID-19. Assay used: immunoSEQ multiplex PCR; TCRdb lists only in-frame clones, some missing. The data contain 130,000 or so clones, about 89% of them singletons. Sequencing was carried out using peripheral blood. The receptors were gathered from a man in his sixties with COVID-19, enrolled during active disease.

The gene calls are TRBV27 and TRBJ1-1; D is uncertain. Trimming took off 7 bases at V and 1 base at J, with 4 bases between the two ends. This CDR3 has 11 residues. CDR1 and CDR2 (germline): MNHEY, SMNVEV (reference sequence). The chain's CDR3 is CASIQNTEAFF. The CDR3 DNA reads TGTGCCAGCATCCAGAACACTGAAGCTTTCTTT.

The rearrangement uses TRBV6-6 and TRBJ2-3, with D possibly TRBD2 on 5 matching bases. The V and J ends lost 0 bases and 10 bases respectively, with 11 bases between them. The CDR3 contains 13 residues. The V gene's germline CDR1 is MNHNY and CDR2 SVGAGI (reference sequence). The chain's CDR3 is CASSYSNGEPQYF. In DNA form, the CDR3 reads TGTGCCAGCAGTTACTCGAACGGGGAGCCGCAGTATTTT.

CDR3 amino acids: CASSTDRENQPQHF. The CDR3 DNA reads TGCGCCAGCAGTACTGACAGGGAGAATCAGCCCCAGCATTTT. The chain carries TRBV10-2 and TRBJ1-5; 7 bases fit TRBD1. This CDR3 contains 14 residues. V was clipped by 5 bases and J by 4 bases; unmatched bases: 5. Germline CDR1 and CDR2: WSHSY and SAAADI.

V gene TRBV19 combines with J gene TRBJ1-2; D unresolved. The CDR3 consists of 13 residues. V shed 2 bases and J shed 4 bases, with 8 bases lying between them. Germline V gene lookup returns CDR1 LNHDA and CDR2 SQIVND (reference sequence). The CDR3 DNA follows: TGTGCCAGTAGTATAACACGAGGCTATGGCTACACCTTC. It is translated as CASSITRGYGYTF.

This chain joins TRBV4-1 and TRBJ1-4; D remains unclear. The V and J ends lost 0 bases and 2 bases respectively, with 10 bases between them. CDR3 length equals 16 residues. The germline gives CDR1 MGHRA, CDR2 YSYEKL. This CDR3 is CASSQEPGMTNEKLFF. The CDR3, as DNA: TGCGCCAGCAGCCAAGAACCGGGAATGACTAATGAAAAACTGTTTTTT.

The chain links TRBV11-2 to TRBJ2-7, with 9 nucleotides matching TRBD1. The germline V gene has CDR1 SGHAT and CDR2 FQNNGV. J was trimmed by 5 bases and V by 3 bases; bases with no gene match: 5. This CDR3 has 14 residues. The CDR3 region is CASSFRTGVHEQYF. CDR3 bases: TGTGCCAGCAGCTTCCGGACAGGGGTCCACGAGCAGTACTTC.

This rearrangement joins TRBV20-1 to TRBJ2-5; 7 positions match TRBD2. Trimming at V came to 5 bases and at J to 5 bases, leaving 2 bases not matched to a gene. Per the germline V gene, CDR1 is DFQATT and CDR2 is SNEGSKA (reference sequence). The CDR3 sequence is 11 residues long. The CDR3 loop is CSARGVETQYF. For the CDR3, the DNA is TGCAGTGCTCGGGGGGTTGAGACCCAGTACTTC.

The chain carries TRBV10-3 and TRBJ1-2; no reliable D call. CDR1 is ENHRY and CDR2 is SYGVKD in the germline V gene. The length of the CDR3 is 14 residues. With 0 bases removed from V and 8 bases from J, the gap between germline ends came to 13 bases. The CDR3 region has the DNA TGTGCCATCAGTGAGTCTGGCGGGGAAGGCGGCTACACCTTC. It codes for CAISESGGEGGYTF.

CDR3 sequence (DNA): TGTGCCAGCAACCCGGACAGGAACTACGAGCAGTACTTC. It is translated as CASNPDRNYEQYF. This rearrangement joins TRBV2 to TRBJ2-7, with 7 bases fitting TRBD1. The length of the CDR3 is 13 residues. The junction had 6 bases not matched to a gene; V was cut back by 7 bases and J by 3 bases. Germline CDR1 SNHLY, CDR2 FYNNEI.

The chain is built from TRBV15 and TRBJ1-6; D is unclear. CDR1 is LNHNV and CDR2 is YYDKDF in the germline V gene (reference sequence). V was shortened by 7 bases and J by 0 bases, with 13 bases between the two germline ends. The CDR3 loop spans 16 amino acids. CDR3 in DNA: TGTGCCACCACCTCAAAGAAGAGCTCCTATAATTCACCCCTCCACTTT. Translated: CATTSKKSSYNSPLHF.

V is TRBV6-5 and J is TRBJ1-2, with 10 bases lining up with TRBD1. V dropped 2 bases and J dropped 4; count of bases not matched to a gene: 4. Per germline, CDR1 MNHEY and CDR2 SVGAGI. CDR3 size: 15 residues. CDR3: CASSYVGTGAYGYTF. The CDR3 bases are TGTGCCAGCAGTTACGTCGGGACAGGGGCCTATGGCTACACCTTC.

V is TRBV10-2 and J is TRBJ1-1; D uncertain. Germline-derived CDR1 and CDR2 are WSHSY and SAAADI. The CDR3 sequence is 10 residues long. V lost 2 bases to trimming and J lost 8 bases, with 3 bases between them. The CDR3, as DNA: TGCGCCAGCAGTGAGACAGAAGCTTTCTTT. Its protein is CASSETEAFF.

This chain uses TRBV5-1 with TRBJ2-2, with TRBD1 matching 9 bases. This CDR3 contains 16 residues. Germline-derived CDR1 and CDR2 are SGHRS and YFSETQ. Trimming cost V 5 bases and J 8 bases; bases outside gene matches: 13. CDR3 sequence: CASRPTPGTGKGELFF. Here the CDR3 DNA reads TGCGCCAGCAGACCTACTCCCGGGACAGGGAAAGGGGAGCTGTTTTTT.

This clone was recorded a few times. The J gene is TRBJ2-6, the V gene TRBV24-1, with TRBD1 matching over 7 bases. CDR3 size: 20 residues. The ends lost 1 base at V and 2 bases at J; junction bases unmatched: 13. Germline values: CDR1 KGHDR, CDR2 SFDVKD. CDR3 sequence reads: CATSDFKGDRVTAGANVLTF. CDR3 in DNA: TGTGCCACCAGTGATTTTAAGGGCGACAGGGTGACCGCTGGGGCCAACGTCCTGACTTTC.

This clone has a single count. This chain connects TRBV6-6 to TRBJ2-1, with TRBD1 matching 9 bases. The V and J ends lost 6 bases and 5 bases, in that order; junction bases with no gene match: 2. Germline loops: CDR1 MNHNY, CDR2 SVGAGI (reference sequence). This CDR3 spans 13 amino acids. CDR3 sequence reads: CASRDRGDNEQFF. DNA for the CDR3: TGTGCCAGCAGAGACAGGGGGGACAATGAGCAGTTCTTC.

The V call is TRBV4-2, the J call TRBJ2-2; D possibly corresponds to TRBD1 (6 bases). Trimming took 0 bases from V and 4 from J, leaving 15 bases between them. The CDR3 consists of 17 residues. CDR1 is LGHNA, CDR2 YNFKEQ, per germline. In nucleotides, the CDR3 is TGTGCCAGCAGCCAAGATTTTACAGGGTCGGGCACCGGGGAGCTGTTTTTT. It codes for CASSQDFTGSGTGELFF.

This clone was found once. The CDR3 here is CASSQWDRGGTDTQYF. In DNA form, the CDR3 reads TGCGCCAGCAGCCAATGGGACAGGGGAGGGACAGATACGCAGTATTTT. V and J are TRBV4-1 and TRBJ2-3; TRBD1 matches 10 bases. V gave up 2 bases and J gave up 3 bases; unmatched junction bases: 5. CDR1 is MGHRA, CDR2 YSYEKL, per germline. CDR3 length equals 16 residues.

As concerns this clone: Compared with germline, one end of the junction differs, possibly owing to a read error. The rearrangement uses TRBV15 and TRBJ1-4; D ambiguous. The CDR3 length is 11 residues. Germline V gives CDR1 LNHNV, CDR2 YYDKDF (reference sequence). The CDR3 DNA reads as TGTGCCACCAGCAGAGATGAGAAACTGTTTTTT. Protein sequence: CATSRDEKLFF.

This clone came up once. The chain has TRBV15 and TRBJ1-5, with D perhaps matching TRBD1 (6 bases). Germline V gene data show CDR1 as LNHNV and CDR2 as YYDKDF (reference sequence). There are 15 residues in the CDR3. V lost 5 bases and J lost 3, with 14 bases in between. The CDR3 nucleotides are TGTGCCACCAGCGGACACAGGGCCCCCAATCAGCCCCAGCATTTT. Its translation is CATSGHRAPNQPQHF.

This chain uses TRBV6-6 with TRBJ1-2; possibly TRBD1 for D (6 bases). With 7 bases removed from V and 8 bases from J, the gap between germline ends came to 20 bases. There are 14 residues in the CDR3. Germline lookup yields CDR1 MNHNY and CDR2 SVGAGI (reference sequence). The CDR3 coding sequence is TGTGCCAGCACCATTAAGAGAGGGACATACGGCTACACCTTC. Its protein is CASTIKRGTYGYTF.

The count of this clone is one. This chain joins TRBV18 and TRBJ1-6, with D possibly being TRBD1 (5 bases). Trimming removed 3 bases at V and 7 bases at J, with 16 bases between. The length of the CDR3 is 16 residues. The germline CDR1 and CDR2 sequences are KGHSH and LQKENI. The CDR3 region is CASSPEGHLLNSPLHF. The CDR3 DNA sequence: TGTGCCAGCTCACCGGAGGGGCACTTACTAAATTCACCCCTCCACTTT.

The CDR3 region has the DNA TGTGCCAGCAGCGGCTTAGCGGGGGGGCGAACCGGGGAGCTGTTTTTT. It yields the protein CASSGLAGGRTGELFF. V gene TRBV9 combines with J gene TRBJ2-2, with 11 bases aligning to TRBD2. The CDR3 length is 16 residues. The V gene's germline CDR1 is SGDLS and CDR2 YYNGEE. The ends lost 3 bases at V and 5 bases at J; junction bases unmatched: 6.

The chain couples TRBV28 to TRBJ1-5; D gene unclear. Germline CDR1 MDHEN, CDR2 SYDVKM. V was shortened by 6 bases and J by 0 bases, with 18 bases between the two germline ends. The CDR3 sequence is 17 residues long. As DNA, the CDR3 is TGTGCCAGCAGCCTAAGAATTGCCACTGATAGCAATCAGCCCCAGCATTTT. This codes for CASSLRIATDSNQPQHF.

The chain carries TRBV5-5 and TRBJ2-1, with a tentative D call TRBD1 (6 bases). The CDR3 covers 14 residues. The V gene lost 3 bases and the J gene lost 10 bases, with 17 bases spanning the gap. Looked up from germline, CDR1 is SGHKS and CDR2 is YYEKEE (reference sequence). The DNA of the CDR3 is TGTGCCAGCAGCTCGCCAGGGGTTGAGCGAGAGCAGTTCTTC. It codes for CASSSPGVEREQFF.

The chain recombines TRBV27 with TRBJ1-1; D gene unclear. The CDR3 consists of 14 residues. Between the trimmed V and J ends, which lost 6 bases and 0 bases, there was a span of 11 bases. CDR1 is MNHEY and CDR2 is SMNVEV in the germline V gene (reference sequence). The CDR3 nucleotides are TGTGCCAGCAGACTCTTTTCCGTGAACACTGAAGCTTTCTTT. It specifies CASRLFSVNTEAFF.

V and J are TRBV9 and TRBJ1-3; the D gene is possibly TRBD1 (6 bases). V lost 3 bases to trimming and J lost 0 bases, with 13 bases between them. The length of the CDR3 is 16 residues. Germline assignment: CDR1 SGDLS and CDR2 YYNGEE. The CDR3 nucleotides read TGTGCCAGCAGCGCGGCGGACAGACGCTCTGGAAACACCATATATTTT. Translation gives CASSAADRRSGNTIYF.

This chain connects TRBV6-5 to TRBJ2-2; 8 bases line up with TRBD1. Germline CDR1 reads MNHEY; CDR2 reads SVGAGI. V gave up 6 bases and J gave up 1 base; unmatched junction bases: 1. The CDR3 runs 14 residues. This CDR3 reads CASRQGGNTGELFF. The CDR3 coding sequence is TGTGCCAGCAGACAGGGGGGGAACACCGGGGAGCTGTTTTTT.

The V gene is TRBV5-1, the J gene TRBJ1-1; no clear D gene. This CDR3 has 14 amino acids. Germline V gives CDR1 SGHRS, CDR2 YFSETQ. Trimming removed 3 bases at V and 5 bases at J, with 14 bases between. DNA of the CDR3: TGCGCCAGCAGCTCGGGGAGCGGGAGTACTGAAGCTTTCTTT. Amino acid sequence: CASSSGSGSTEAFF.

The chain couples TRBV28 to TRBJ2-3, with D perhaps TRBD2 (7 bases). CDR1 MDHEN and CDR2 SYDVKM come from the germline V gene. The CDR3 spans 17 residues. The ends were cut back, 1 base at V and 5 bases at J, with 19 bases in the middle. The CDR3 DNA reads TGTGCCAGCAGTTTATCCGGGGGGCTAAGGGGTGGAGATACGCAGTATTTT. Translating it yields CASSLSGGLRGGDTQYF.

The chain recombines TRBV9 with TRBJ1-2, with TRBD1 as a possible D gene (6 bases). Germline values: CDR1 SGDLS, CDR2 YYNGEE. This CDR3 comprises 12 residues. The V and J ends lost 7 bases and 7 bases respectively, with 14 bases between them. CDR3 in amino acids: CASGAGAGGYTF. DNA of the CDR3: TGTGCCAGCGGAGCAGGGGCGGGTGGCTACACCTTC.